A selection of T cell receptor beta chains follows, all from one sample in a study of cytomegalovirus exposure and HLA in healthy donors. The method was immunoSEQ multiplex PCR; TCRdb's version includes in-frame clones alone and lacks a portion of them. The profile shows roughly 150,000 clones, 70% of them singletons. Specimen: PBMCs. The receptors were gathered from an older woman in good health and CMV-seropositive. CDR3s include the opening cysteine and the closing phenylalanine or tryptophan. The D gene is left open where the match is weak. Rows may omit the clone size; those that give it use once, few, many or a size class.

v_gene	j_gene	len	d_gene	abundance	CDR3nt	CDR3aa
TRBV19	TRBJ2-2	18	TRBD1	NA	TGTGCCAGTAGTATACTTGGGACAGGATCTAGAAACACCGGGGAGCTGTTTTTT	CASSILGTGSRNTGELFF
TRBV6-5	TRBJ1-5	14	TRBD1	once	TGTGCCAGCAGTCGGGACAGGGTGGGTCAGCCCCAGCATTTT	CASSRDRVGQPQHF
TRBV9	TRBJ2-7	16	NA	NA	TGTGCCAGCAGCGTCTCCGGGACAACTGCCTCCTACGAGCAGTACTTC	CASSVSGTTASYEQYF
TRBV6-5	TRBJ1-6	14	NA	NA	TGTGCCAGCAGCCGCAGTTGGGCTGATTCACCCCTCCACTTT	CASSRSWADSPLHF
TRBV5-1	TRBJ1-1	13	NA	NA	TGCGCCAGCAGCTTGGTAGTCAACACTGAAGCTTTCTTT	CASSLVVNTEAFF
TRBV6-1	TRBJ1-1	14	NA	NA	TGTGCCTCGACACGGACGCTATCAGGGACTGAAGCTTTCTTT	CASTRTLSGTEAFF
TRBV6-5	TRBJ1-2	14	NA	few	TGTGCCAGCAGTTTCAGGCCTGCGAACTATGGCTACACCTTC	CASSFRPANYGYTF
TRBV5-4	TRBJ2-7	15	NA	NA	TGTGCCAGCAGCTTGGATGCGGCAAGCTCCTACGAGCAGTACTTC	CASSLDAASSYEQYF
TRBV25-1	TRBJ2-7	11	NA	NA	TGTGCCAGTAGGGACTCAGGCGGGCAGTACTTC	CASRDSGGQYF
TRBV18	TRBJ2-7	14	TRBD1	NA	TGTGCCAGCTCGGGACAGGGGAGCTCCTACGAGCAGTACTTC	CASSGQGSSYEQYF
TRBV29-1	TRBJ2-3	13	NA	NA	TGCAGCGAGAGGAGATCTAGCACAGATACGCAGTATTTT	CSERRSSTDTQYF
TRBV6-5	TRBJ2-7	13	TRBD2	NA	TGTGCCAGCAGACTAGCGGGAGCCTACGAGCAGTACTTC	CASRLAGAYEQYF
TRBV29-1	TRBJ1-2	13	NA	NA	TGCAGCGTTGCGGGGAAAGCTAACTATGGCTACACCTTC	CSVAGKANYGYTF
TRBV12-5	TRBJ2-7	11	TRBD2	NA	TGTGCTAGTCTGCGGGAGTACGAGCAGTACTTC	CASLREYEQYF
TRBV18	TRBJ1-1	13	TRBD1	NA	TGTGCCAGCTCAGCCCCCGGGACAGCTGAAGCTTTCTTT	CASSAPGTAEAFF
TRBV28	TRBJ1-5	15	TRBD1	few	TGTGCCAGCAGTGGACAGGCGAATATTTTTCAGCCCCAGCATTTT	CASSGQANIFQPQHF
TRBV29-1	TRBJ2-1	13	TRBD2	NA	TGCAGCGTTGAAGAGGGAGGGATTAATGAGCAGTTCTTC	CSVEEGGINEQFF
TRBV7-9	TRBJ2-1	14	TRBD2	few	TGTGCCAGCAGCCAGGGACTAGCGTACAATGAGCAGTTCTTC	CASSQGLAYNEQFF
TRBV6-5	TRBJ1-4	15	NA	NA	TGTGCCAGCAGTTACTCTGCAGGGATGGGTGAAAAACTGTTTTTT	CASSYSAGMGEKLFF
TRBV4-2	TRBJ1-3	17	NA	once	TGTGCCAGCAGCCAAGGGACACAGGTTGGCTCTGGAAACACCATATATTTT	CASSQGTQVGSGNTIYF
TRBV12-5	TRBJ2-5	10	NA	NA	TGTGCTAGTGCCCTAGAGACCCAGTACTTC	CASALETQYF
TRBV6-1	TRBJ1-1	14	NA	NA	TGTGCCAGCAGTGAAGCCGGAGCGAACACTGAAGCTTTCTTT	CASSEAGANTEAFF
TRBV29-1	TRBJ1-1	14	TRBD1	NA	TGCAGCGCCCAGGGACAGTCTCTGAACACTGAAGCTTTCTTT	CSAQGQSLNTEAFF
TRBV14	TRBJ2-1	14	NA	NA	TGTGCCAGCAGCCAAGCATTAGGGAGCAATGAGCAGTTCTTC	CASSQALGSNEQFF
TRBV10-3	TRBJ2-2	15	TRBD2	few	TGTGCCATCAGGGGGGGGTCCCGGAACACCGGGGAGCTGTTTTTT	CAIRGGSRNTGELFF
TRBV7-9	TRBJ1-2	15	NA	NA	TGTGCCAGCAGCCAGGCGGCGGGGGCGGGATATGGCTACACCTTC	CASSQAAGAGYGYTF
TRBV27	TRBJ2-3	16	TRBD2	NA	TGTGCCAGCAGGTATAAGGCGGGGAGGGACACAGATACGCAGTATTTT	CASRYKAGRDTDTQYF
TRBV30	TRBJ2-4	13	NA	NA	TGTGCCTGGGGGGCAGAGGCCAAAAACATTCAGTACTTC	CAWGAEAKNIQYF
TRBV5-4	TRBJ2-3	16	NA	NA	TGTGCCAGCAGCTCCGCGCAGCGTCTCGAGATGGATACGCAGTATTTT	CASSSAQRLEMDTQYF
TRBV30	TRBJ2-7	13	TRBD1	NA	TGTGCCTGGGGGACAGGGGTCGGCTACGAGCAGTACTTC	CAWGTGVGYEQYF
TRBV11-2	TRBJ2-7	15	TRBD1	NA	TGTGCCAGCAGCCCTACTGGGACAGCTACATACGAGCAGTACTTC	CASSPTGTATYEQYF
TRBV7-8	TRBJ2-7	12	NA	NA	TGTGCCAGCAGCCCTACAGGGTACGAGCAGTACTTC	CASSPTGYEQYF
TRBV5-1	TRBJ1-1	13	TRBD1	NA	TGCGCCAGCAGCGTCACAGGGGGAAATGAAGCTTTCTTT	CASSVTGGNEAFF
TRBV2	TRBJ1-1	13	TRBD1	few	TGTGCCAGCAGTGACAGGGGGCAAACTGAAGCTTTCTTT	CASSDRGQTEAFF
TRBV28	TRBJ1-5	15	NA	NA	TGTGCCAGCAGAGGGGGTGAATTGGGCAATCAGCCCCAGCATTTT	CASRGGELGNQPQHF
TRBV29-1	TRBJ1-2	14	TRBD1	NA	TGCAGCGTTACCGGGACAGACACTAACTATGGCTACACCTTC	CSVTGTDTNYGYTF
TRBV7-7	TRBJ1-1	13	NA	few	TGTGCTAGCAGCTTAGGGAGGAACACTGAAGCTTTCTTT	CASSLGRNTEAFF
TRBV28	TRBJ1-5	15	NA	NA	TGTGCCAGCAGTTTATCGGCAGGGGCCAATCAGCCCCAGCATTTT	CASSLSAGANQPQHF
TRBV6-1	TRBJ1-1	15	NA	NA	TGTGCCAGCAGTGAAAAGGGCAGGGATAGGTTTGGGGCTTTCTTT	CASSEKGRDRFGAFF
TRBV27	TRBJ2-1	14	NA	NA	TGTGCCAGCAGTCCCGGGACAACCTACAATGAGCAGTTCTTC	CASSPGTTYNEQFF
TRBV6-5	TRBJ1-1	15	NA	NA	TGTGCCAGCAGTAGGGGGACGGGCCTAAACACTGAAGCTTTCTTT	CASSRGTGLNTEAFF
TRBV18	TRBJ2-5	14	NA	NA	TGTGCCAGCTCACCAATGGCAGTCCAAGAGACCCAGTACTTC	CASSPMAVQETQYF
TRBV9	TRBJ1-1	15	TRBD1	NA	TGTGCCAGCAGGCCCCTGACAGGGAGGCAAACTGAAGCTTTCTTT	CASRPLTGRQTEAFF